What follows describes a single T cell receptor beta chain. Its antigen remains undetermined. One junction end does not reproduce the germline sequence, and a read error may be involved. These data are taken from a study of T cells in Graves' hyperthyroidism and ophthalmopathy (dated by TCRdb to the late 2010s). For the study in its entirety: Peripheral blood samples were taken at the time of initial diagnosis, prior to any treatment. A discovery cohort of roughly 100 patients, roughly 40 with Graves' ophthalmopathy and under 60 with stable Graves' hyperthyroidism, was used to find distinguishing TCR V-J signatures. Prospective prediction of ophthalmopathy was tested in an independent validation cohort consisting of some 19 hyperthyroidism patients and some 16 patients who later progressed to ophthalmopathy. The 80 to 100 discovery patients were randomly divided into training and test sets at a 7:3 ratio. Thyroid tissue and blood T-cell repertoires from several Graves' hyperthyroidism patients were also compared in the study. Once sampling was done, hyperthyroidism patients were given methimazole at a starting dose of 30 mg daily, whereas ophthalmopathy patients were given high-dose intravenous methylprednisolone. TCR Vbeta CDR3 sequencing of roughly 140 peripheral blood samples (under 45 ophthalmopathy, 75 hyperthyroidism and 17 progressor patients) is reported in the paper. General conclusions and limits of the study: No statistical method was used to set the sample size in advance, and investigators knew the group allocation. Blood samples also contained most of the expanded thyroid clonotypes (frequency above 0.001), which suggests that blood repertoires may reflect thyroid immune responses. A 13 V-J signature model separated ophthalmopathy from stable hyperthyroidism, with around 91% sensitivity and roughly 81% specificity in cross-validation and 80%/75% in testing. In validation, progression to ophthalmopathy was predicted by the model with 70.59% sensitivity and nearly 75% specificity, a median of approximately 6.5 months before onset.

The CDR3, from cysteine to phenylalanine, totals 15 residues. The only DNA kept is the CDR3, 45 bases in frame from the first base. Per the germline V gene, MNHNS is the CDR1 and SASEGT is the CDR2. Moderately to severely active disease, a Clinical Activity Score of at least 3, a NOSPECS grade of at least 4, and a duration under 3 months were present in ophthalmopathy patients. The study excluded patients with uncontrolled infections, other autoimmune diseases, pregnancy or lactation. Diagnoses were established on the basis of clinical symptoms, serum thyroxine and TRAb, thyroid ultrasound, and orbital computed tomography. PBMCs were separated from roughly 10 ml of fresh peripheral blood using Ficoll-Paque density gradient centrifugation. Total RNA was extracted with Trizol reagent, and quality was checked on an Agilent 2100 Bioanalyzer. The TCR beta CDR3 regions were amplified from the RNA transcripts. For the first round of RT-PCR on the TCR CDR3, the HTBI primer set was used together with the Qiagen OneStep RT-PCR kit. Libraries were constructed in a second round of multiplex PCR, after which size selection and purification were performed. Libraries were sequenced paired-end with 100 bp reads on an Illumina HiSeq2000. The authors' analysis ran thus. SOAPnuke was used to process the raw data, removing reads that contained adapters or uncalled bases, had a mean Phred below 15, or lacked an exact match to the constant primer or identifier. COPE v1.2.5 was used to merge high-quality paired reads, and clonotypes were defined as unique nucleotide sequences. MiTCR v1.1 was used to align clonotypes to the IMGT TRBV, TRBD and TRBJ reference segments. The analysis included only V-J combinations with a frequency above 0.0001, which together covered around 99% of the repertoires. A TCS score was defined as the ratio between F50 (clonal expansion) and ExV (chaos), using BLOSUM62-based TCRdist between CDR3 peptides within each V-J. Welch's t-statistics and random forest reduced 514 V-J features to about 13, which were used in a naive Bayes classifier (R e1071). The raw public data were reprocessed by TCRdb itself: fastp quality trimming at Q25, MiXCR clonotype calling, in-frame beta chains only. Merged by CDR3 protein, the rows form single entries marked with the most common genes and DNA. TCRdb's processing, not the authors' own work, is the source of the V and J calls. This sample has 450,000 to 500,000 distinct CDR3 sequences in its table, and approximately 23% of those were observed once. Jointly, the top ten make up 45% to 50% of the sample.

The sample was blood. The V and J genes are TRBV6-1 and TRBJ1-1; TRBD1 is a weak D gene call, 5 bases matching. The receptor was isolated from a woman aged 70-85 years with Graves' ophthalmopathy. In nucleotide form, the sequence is TGTGCCAGCAATGAACAGGTTACGGTCCGGACTGAAGCTTTCTTT. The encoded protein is CASNEQVTVRTEAFF.